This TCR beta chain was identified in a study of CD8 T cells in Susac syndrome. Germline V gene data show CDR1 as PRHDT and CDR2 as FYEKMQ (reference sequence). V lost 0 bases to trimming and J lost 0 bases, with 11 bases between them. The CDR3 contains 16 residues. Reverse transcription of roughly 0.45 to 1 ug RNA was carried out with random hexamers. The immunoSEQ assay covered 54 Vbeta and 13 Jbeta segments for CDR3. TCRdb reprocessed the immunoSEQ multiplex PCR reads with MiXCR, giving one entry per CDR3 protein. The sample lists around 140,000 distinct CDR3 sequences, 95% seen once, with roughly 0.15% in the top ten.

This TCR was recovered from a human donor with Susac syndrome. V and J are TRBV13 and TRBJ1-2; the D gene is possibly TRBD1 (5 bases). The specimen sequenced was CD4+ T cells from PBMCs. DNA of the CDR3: TGTGCCAGCAGCTTAGGCCAGGACATAGCTAACTATGGCTACACCTTC. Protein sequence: CASSLGQDIANYGYTF. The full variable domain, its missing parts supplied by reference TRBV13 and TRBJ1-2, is AAGVIQSPRHLIKEKRETATLKCYPIPRHDTVYWYQQGPGQDPQFLISFYEKMQSDKGSIPDRFSAQQFSDYHSELNMSSLELGDSALYFCASSLGQDIANYGYTFGSGTRLTVV.